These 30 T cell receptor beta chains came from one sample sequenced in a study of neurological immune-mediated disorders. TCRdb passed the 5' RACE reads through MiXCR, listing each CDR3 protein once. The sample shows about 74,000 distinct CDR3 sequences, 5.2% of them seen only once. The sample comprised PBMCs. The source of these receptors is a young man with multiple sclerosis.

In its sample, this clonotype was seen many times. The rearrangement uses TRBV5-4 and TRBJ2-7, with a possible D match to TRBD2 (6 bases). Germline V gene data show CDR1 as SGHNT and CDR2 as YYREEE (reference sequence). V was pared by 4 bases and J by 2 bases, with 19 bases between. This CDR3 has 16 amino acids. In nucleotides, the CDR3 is TGTGCCAGCAGCCACCCCAGTAGCGGAAGCCCCTACGAGCAGTACTTC. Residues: CASSHPSSGSPYEQYF. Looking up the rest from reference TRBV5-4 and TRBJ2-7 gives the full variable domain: ETGVTQSPTHLIKTRGQQVTLRCSSQSGHNTVSWYQQALGQGPQFIFQYYREEENGRGNFPPRFSGLQFPNYSSELNVNALELDDSALYLCASSHPSSGSPYEQYFGPGTRLTVT.

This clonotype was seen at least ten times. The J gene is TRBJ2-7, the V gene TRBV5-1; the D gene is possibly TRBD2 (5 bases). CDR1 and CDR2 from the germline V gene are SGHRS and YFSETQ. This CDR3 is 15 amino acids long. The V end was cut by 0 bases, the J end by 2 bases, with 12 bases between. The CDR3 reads CASSLGRTGTYEQYF. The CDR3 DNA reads TGCGCCAGCAGCTTGGGCAGGACGGGGACCTACGAGCAGTACTTC.

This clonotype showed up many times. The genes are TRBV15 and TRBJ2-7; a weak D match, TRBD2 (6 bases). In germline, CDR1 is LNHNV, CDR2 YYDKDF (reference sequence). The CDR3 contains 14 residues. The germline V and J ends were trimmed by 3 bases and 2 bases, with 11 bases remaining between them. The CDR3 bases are TGTGCCACCAGCAGGGGAGGTAAGGCCTACGAGCAGTACTTC. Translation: CATSRGGKAYEQYF.

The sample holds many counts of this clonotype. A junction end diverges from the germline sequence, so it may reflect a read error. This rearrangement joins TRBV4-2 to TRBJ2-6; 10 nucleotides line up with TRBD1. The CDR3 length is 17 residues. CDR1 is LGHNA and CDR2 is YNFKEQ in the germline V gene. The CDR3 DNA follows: TGTGCCAGCAGCCACGCCGGGACAGGGGCTGGGGCCAAAGTCCTGACTTTC. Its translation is CASSHAGTGAGAKVLTF.

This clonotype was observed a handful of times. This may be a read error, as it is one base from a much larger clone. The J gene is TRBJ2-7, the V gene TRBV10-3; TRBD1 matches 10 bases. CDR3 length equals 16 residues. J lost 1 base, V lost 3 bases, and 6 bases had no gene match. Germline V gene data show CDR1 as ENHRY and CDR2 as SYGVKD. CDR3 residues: CAISEQDRGTSYEQYF. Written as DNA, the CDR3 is TGTGCCATCAGTGAACAGGACAGGGGGACATCCTACGAGCAGTACTTC.

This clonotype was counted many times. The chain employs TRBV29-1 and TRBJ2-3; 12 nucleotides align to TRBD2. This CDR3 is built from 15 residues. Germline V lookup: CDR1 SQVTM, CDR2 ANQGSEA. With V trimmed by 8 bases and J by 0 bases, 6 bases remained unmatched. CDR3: CSSGLAGTSTDTQYF. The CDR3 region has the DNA TGCAGCTCGGGACTAGCGGGTACTAGCACAGATACGCAGTATTTT.

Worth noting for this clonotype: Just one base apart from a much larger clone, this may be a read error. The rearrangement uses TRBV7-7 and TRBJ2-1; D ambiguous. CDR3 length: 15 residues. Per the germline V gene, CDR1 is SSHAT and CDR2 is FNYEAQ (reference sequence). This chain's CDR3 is CASSLVGRGLNEQFF. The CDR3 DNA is TGTGCTAGCAGCTTAGTAGGTAGAGGCCTCAATGAGCAGTTCTTC. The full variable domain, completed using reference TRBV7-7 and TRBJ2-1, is GAGVSQSPRYKVTKRGQDVTLRCDPISSHATLYWYQQALGQGPEFLTYFNYEAQPDKSGLPSDRFSAERPEGSISTLTIQRTEQRDSAMYRCASSLVGRGLNEQFFGPGTRLTVL.

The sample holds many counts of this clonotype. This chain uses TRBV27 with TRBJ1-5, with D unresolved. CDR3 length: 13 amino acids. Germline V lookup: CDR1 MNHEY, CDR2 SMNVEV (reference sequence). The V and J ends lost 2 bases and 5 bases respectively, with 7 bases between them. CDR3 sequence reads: CASSLTPDQPQHF. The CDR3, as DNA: TGTGCCAGCAGTTTAACACCGGATCAGCCCCAGCATTTT.

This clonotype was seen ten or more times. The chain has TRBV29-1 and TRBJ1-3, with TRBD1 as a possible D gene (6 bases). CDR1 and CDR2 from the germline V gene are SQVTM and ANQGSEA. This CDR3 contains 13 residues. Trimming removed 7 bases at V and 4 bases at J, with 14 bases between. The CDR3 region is CSARRGYGNTIYF. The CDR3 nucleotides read TGCAGCGCCCGAAGGGGGTACGGAAACACCATATATTTT.

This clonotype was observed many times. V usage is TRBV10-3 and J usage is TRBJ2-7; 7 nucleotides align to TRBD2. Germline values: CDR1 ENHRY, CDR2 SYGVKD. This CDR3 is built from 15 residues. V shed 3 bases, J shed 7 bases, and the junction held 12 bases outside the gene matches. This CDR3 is CAISDGAGMGREQYF. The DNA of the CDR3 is TGTGCCATCAGTGACGGAGCGGGGATGGGGAGGGAGCAGTACTTC.

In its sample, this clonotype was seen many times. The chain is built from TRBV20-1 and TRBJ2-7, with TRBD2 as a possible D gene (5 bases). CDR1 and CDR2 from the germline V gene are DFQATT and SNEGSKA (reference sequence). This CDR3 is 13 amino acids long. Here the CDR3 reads CSGSRGISYEQYF. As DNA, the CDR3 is TGCAGCGGTAGTCGGGGTATCTCCTACGAGCAGTACTTC.

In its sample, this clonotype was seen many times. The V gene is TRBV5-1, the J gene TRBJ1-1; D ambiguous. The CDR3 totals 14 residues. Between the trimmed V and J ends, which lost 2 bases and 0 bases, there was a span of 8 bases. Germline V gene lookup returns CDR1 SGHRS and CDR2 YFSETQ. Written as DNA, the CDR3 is TGCGCCAGCAGCTTATTAACTATGAACACTGAAGCTTTCTTT. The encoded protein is CASSLLTMNTEAFF.

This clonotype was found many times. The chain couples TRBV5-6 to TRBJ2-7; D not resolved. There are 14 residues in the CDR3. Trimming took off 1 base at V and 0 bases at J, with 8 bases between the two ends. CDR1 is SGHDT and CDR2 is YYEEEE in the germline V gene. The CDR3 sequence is CASSLYIYSYEQYF. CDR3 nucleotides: TGTGCCAGCAGCTTGTATATCTACTCCTACGAGCAGTACTTC.

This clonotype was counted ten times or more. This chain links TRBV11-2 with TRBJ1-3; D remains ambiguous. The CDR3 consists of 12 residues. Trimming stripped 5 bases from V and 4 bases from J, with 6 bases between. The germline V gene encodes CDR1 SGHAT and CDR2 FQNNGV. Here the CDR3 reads CASSRLGNTIYF. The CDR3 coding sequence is TGTGCCAGCAGCCGTCTAGGAAACACCATATATTTT.

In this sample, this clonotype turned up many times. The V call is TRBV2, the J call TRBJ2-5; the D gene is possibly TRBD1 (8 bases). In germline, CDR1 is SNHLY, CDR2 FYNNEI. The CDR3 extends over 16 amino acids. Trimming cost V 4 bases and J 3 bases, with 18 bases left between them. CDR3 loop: CASSAPDRGGEETQYF. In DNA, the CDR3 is TGTGCCAGCAGTGCGCCCGACAGGGGAGGGGAAGAGACCCAGTACTTC. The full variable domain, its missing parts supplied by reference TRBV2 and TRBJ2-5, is EPEVTQTPSHQVTQMGQEVILRCVPISNHLYFYWYRQILGQKVEFLVSFYNNEISEKSEIFDDQFSVERPDGSNFTLKIRSTKLEDSAMYFCASSAPDRGGEETQYFGPGTRLLVL.

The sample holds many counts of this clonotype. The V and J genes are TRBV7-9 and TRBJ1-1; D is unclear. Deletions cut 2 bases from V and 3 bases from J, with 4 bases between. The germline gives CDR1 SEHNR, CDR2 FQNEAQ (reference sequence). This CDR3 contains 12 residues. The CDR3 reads CASSLSDTEAFF. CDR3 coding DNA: TGTGCCAGCAGCTTATCGGACACTGAAGCTTTCTTT.

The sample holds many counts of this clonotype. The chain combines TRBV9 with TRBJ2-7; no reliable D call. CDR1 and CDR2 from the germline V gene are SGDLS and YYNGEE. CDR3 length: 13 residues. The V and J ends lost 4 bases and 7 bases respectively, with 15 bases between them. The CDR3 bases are TGTGCCAGCAGCCCCTCGGGTTGGGGAGAGCAGTACTTC. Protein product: CASSPSGWGEQYF.

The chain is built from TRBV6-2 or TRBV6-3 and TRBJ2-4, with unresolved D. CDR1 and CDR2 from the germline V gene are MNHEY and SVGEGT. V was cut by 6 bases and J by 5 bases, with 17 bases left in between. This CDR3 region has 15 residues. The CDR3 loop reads CASSRVVGGQNIQYF. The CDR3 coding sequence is TGTGCCAGCAGCCGGGTAGTGGGTGGCCAAAACATTCAGTACTTC.

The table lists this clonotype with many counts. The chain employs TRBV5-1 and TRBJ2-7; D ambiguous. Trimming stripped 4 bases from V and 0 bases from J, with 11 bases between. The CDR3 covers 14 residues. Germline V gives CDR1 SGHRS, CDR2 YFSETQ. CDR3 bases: TGCGCCAGCAGCCTTGGCCTAGTCTCCTACGAGCAGTACTTC. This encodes CASSLGLVSYEQYF.

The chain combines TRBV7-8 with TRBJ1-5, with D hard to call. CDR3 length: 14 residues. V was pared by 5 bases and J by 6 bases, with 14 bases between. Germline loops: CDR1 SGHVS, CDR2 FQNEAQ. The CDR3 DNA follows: TGTGCCAGCAGCCGCGTGTCGAGAGGTCAGCCCCAGCATTTT. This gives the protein CASSRVSRGQPQHF.

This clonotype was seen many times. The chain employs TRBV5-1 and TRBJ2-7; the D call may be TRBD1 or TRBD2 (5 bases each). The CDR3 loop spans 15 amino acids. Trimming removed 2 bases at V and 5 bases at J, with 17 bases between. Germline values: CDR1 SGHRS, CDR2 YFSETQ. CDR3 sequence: CASSFRGPGDHEQYF. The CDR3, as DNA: TGCGCCAGCAGCTTCCGCGGGCCCGGGGACCACGAGCAGTACTTC.

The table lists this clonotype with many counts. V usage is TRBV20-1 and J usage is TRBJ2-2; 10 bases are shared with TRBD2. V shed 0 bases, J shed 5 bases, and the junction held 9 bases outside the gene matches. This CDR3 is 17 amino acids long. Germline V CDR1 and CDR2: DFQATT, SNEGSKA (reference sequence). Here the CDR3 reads CSARDSLAGEFTGELFF. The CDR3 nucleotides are TGCAGTGCTAGAGATAGTCTAGCGGGGGAGTTTACCGGGGAGCTGTTTTTT.

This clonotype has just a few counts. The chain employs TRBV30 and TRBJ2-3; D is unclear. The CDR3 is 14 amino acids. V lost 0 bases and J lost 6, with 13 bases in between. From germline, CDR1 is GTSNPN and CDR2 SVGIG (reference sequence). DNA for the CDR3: TGTGCCTGGAGTGTACGACCACTTCGGGATACGCAGTATTTT. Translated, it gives CAWSVRPLRDTQYF. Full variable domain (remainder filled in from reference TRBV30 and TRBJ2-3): SQTIHQWPATLVQPVGSPLSLECTVEGTSNPNLYWYRQAAGRGLQLLFYSVGIGQISSEVPQNLSASRPQDRQFILSSKKLLLSDSGFYLCAWSVRPLRDTQYFGPGTRLTVL.

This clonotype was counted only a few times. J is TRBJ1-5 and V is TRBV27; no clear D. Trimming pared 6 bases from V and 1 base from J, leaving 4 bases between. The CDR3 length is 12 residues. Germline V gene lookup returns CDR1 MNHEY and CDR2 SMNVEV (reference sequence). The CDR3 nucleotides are TGTGCCAGCAGAACCAGCAATCAGCCCCAGCATTTT. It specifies CASRTSNQPQHF.

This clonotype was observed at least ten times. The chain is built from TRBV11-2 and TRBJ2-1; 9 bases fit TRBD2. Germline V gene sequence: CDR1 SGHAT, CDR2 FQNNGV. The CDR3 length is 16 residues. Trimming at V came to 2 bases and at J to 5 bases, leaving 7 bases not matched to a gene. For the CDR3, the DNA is TGTGCCAGCAGCTTATCCAGCGGGGGGTACGACAATGAGCAGTTCTTC. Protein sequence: CASSLSSGGYDNEQFF. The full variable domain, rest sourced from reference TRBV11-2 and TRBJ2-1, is EAGVAQSPRYKIIEKRQSVAFWCNPISGHATLYWYQQILGQGPKLLIQFQNNGVVDDSQLPKDRFSAERLKGVDSTLKIQPAKLEDSAVYLCASSLSSGGYDNEQFFGPGTRLTVL.

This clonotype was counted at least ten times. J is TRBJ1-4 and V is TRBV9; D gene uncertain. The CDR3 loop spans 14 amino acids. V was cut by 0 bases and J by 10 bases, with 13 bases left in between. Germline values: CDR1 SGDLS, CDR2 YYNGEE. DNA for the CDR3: TGTGCCAGCAGCGTAGTGGCTACTCCTGGAAAACTGTTTTTT. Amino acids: CASSVVATPGKLFF.

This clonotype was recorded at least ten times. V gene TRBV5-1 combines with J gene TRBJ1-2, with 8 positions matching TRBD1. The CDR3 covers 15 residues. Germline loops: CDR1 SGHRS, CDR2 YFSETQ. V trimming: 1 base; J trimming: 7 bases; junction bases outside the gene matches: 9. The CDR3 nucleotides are TGCGCCAGCAGCTTGAATCCCGGACAGGGAGGTGGCTACACCTTC. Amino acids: CASSLNPGQGGGYTF.

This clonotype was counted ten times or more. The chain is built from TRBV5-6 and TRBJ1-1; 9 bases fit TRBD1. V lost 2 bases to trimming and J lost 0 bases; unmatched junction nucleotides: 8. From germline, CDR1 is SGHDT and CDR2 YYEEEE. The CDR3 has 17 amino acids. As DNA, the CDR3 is TGTGCCAGCAGCTTACAGGGGGCGAGCCTCATGAACACTGAAGCTTTCTTT. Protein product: CASSLQGASLMNTEAFF.

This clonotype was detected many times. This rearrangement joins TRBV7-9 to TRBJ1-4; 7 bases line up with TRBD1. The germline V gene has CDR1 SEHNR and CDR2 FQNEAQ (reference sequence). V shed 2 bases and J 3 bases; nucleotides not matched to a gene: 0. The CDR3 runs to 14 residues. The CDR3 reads CASSLTGANEKLFF. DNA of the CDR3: TGTGCCAGCAGCTTAACAGGGGCTAATGAAAAACTGTTTTTT.

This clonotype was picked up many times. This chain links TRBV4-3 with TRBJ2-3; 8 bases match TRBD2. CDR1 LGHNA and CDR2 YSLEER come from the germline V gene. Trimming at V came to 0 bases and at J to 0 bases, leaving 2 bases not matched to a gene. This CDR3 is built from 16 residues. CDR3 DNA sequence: TGCGCCAGCAGCCAAGAGCCTAGCGGGAGCACAGATACGCAGTATTTT. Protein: CASSQEPSGSTDTQYF.